The 14 T cell receptor beta chains below all came from one sample that was sequenced in a study of blood T cell repertoires in COVID-19. Clones were read by immunoSEQ multiplex PCR, and TCRdb kept only the in-frame ones, dropping some. The sample comprises around 220,000 clones, 65% to 80% of which are singletons, and 4% rests with the top ten. Source material: peripheral blood. All receptors come from a woman between 40 and 55 years old with active or convalescent COVID-19.

The chain uses TRBV25-1 and TRBJ2-3; maybe TRBD1 (6 bases). CDR1 is MGHDK, CDR2 SYGVNS, per germline. The CDR3 is made up of 13 amino acids. V lost 8 bases, J lost 2 bases, and 11 bases lay in between. The CDR3 spells CASRGQATDTQYF. The CDR3 nucleotides are TGTGCCAGCCGGGGACAAGCCACAGATACGCAGTATTTT.

This clone came up a few times. V and J are TRBV5-1 and TRBJ1-2, with D possibly being TRBD1 (5 bases). The germline CDR1 and CDR2 sequences are SGHRS and YFSETQ. The CDR3 runs to 13 residues. Trimming took off 2 bases at V and 8 bases at J, with 13 bases between the two ends. This CDR3 is CASSFPTAGGYTF. The CDR3 region has the DNA TGCGCCAGCAGCTTCCCGACAGCTGGGGGCTACACCTTC.

The chain uses TRBV18 and TRBJ1-4; TRBD1 matches 7 bases. The CDR3 covers 14 residues. CDR1 is KGHSH and CDR2 is LQKENI in the germline V gene. The junction had 3 bases not matched to a gene; V was cut back by 4 bases and J by 4 bases. The CDR3 DNA reads TGTGCCAGCTCACAGGGACAGAGTAATGAAAAACTGTTTTTT. Its translation: CASSQGQSNEKLFF.

The count of this clone is one. This rearrangement joins TRBV7-9 to TRBJ2-1, with D maybe TRBD1 (6 bases). This CDR3 contains 15 residues. With 7 bases removed from V and 5 bases from J, the gap between germline ends came to 18 bases. CDR1 SEHNR and CDR2 FQNEAQ come from the germline V gene (reference sequence). The CDR3 DNA reads TGTGCCAGCAATATGATCAGGGGACGCGACAATGAGCAGTTCTTC. Translating gives CASNMIRGRDNEQFF.

The chain has TRBV9 and TRBJ1-5; D perhaps matches TRBD1 (6 bases). Per the germline V gene, CDR1 is SGDLS and CDR2 is YYNGEE. This CDR3 comprises 14 residues. The V gene lost 3 bases and the J gene lost 4 bases, with 11 bases spanning the gap. CDR3 coding DNA: TGTGCCAGCAGCGCAACAGGGATAAATCAGCCCCAGCATTTT. It codes for CASSATGINQPQHF.

The chain combines TRBV19 with TRBJ1-2, with a tentative D call TRBD1 (6 bases). This CDR3 spans 15 amino acids. The V gene's germline CDR1 is LNHDA and CDR2 SQIVND (reference sequence). V was cut by 6 bases and J by 2 bases, with 16 bases left in between. In DNA form, the CDR3 reads TGTGCCAGTAGATCTCCGCGGGGGGCGAACTATGGCTACACCTTC. It encodes CASRSPRGANYGYTF.

The CDR3 sequence: CASSRTDNYGYTF. The CDR3 DNA sequence: TGTGCCAGCAGCAGGACAGATAACTATGGCTACACCTTC. The J gene is TRBJ1-2, the V gene TRBV28, with D possibly matching TRBD1 (6 bases). V lost 6 bases and J lost 1, with 9 bases in between. CDR3 length equals 13 residues. Germline V lookup: CDR1 MDHEN, CDR2 SYDVKM.

This chain links TRBV4-1 with TRBJ1-2; 9 bases are shared with TRBD1. Germline assignment: CDR1 MGHRA and CDR2 YSYEKL. Germline trimming cut 0 bases from V and 0 bases from J; bases unmatched to any gene: 8. The CDR3 extends over 18 amino acids. CDR3 protein: CASSQDPGQGRTNYGYTF. CDR3 coding DNA: TGCGCCAGCAGCCAAGACCCTGGACAGGGGCGAACTAACTATGGCTACACCTTC.

The rearrangement joins TRBV15 to TRBJ2-1; TRBD2 agrees at 9 bases. Germline loops: CDR1 LNHNV, CDR2 YYDKDF (reference sequence). The CDR3 runs 17 residues. Trimming cost V 5 bases and J 7 bases; bases outside gene matches: 15. In DNA, the CDR3 is TGTGCCACCAGCGGTAACTTAGGACTAGCGATCCGGAATGAGCAGTTCTTC. Translated, it gives CATSGNLGLAIRNEQFF.

The genes are TRBV5-6 and TRBJ2-2; TRBD1 is a possible D gene (5 bases). V lost 1 base and J 6 bases, leaving 10 bases between the germline ends. The CDR3 spans 14 residues. CDR1 and CDR2 (germline): SGHDT, YYEEEE. The CDR3 DNA is TGTGCCAGCAGCTTGAGCCAGGGCCCCGGGGAGCTGTTTTTT. Translating it yields CASSLSQGPGELFF.

The chain couples TRBV3-1 (or the pseudogene TRBV3-2) to TRBJ1-4; D remains ambiguous. The CDR3 extends over 15 amino acids. Germline V CDR1 and CDR2: LGHDT, YNNKEL (reference sequence). V lost 3 bases to trimming and J lost 7 bases, with 15 bases between them. The CDR3 loop reads CASSHATAGGEKLFF. CDR3 coding DNA: TGTGCCAGCAGCCATGCCACAGCGGGCGGTGAAAAACTGTTTTTT.

The chain's CDR3 is CASSVRQGNYGYTF. CDR3 DNA: TGTGCCAGCAGCGTGCGACAGGGGAACTATGGCTACACCTTC. This chain connects TRBV3-1 (or the pseudogene TRBV3-2) to TRBJ1-2; 8 bases are a match to TRBD1. The CDR3 runs 14 residues. V dropped 5 bases and J dropped 2; count of bases not matched to a gene: 4. Germline V lookup: CDR1 LGHDT, CDR2 YNNKEL (reference sequence).

The chain combines TRBV5-4 with TRBJ2-1; 9 bases align to TRBD1. With V trimmed by 4 bases and J by 6 bases, 11 bases remained unmatched. The CDR3 covers 16 residues. Germline V gene sequence: CDR1 SGHNT, CDR2 YYREEE (reference sequence). CDR3 nucleotide sequence: TGTGCCAGCAGCCAGGGACAGGGAGGTCTCTTCAATGAGCAGTTCTTC. This translates into CASSQGQGGLFNEQFF.

The V and J genes are TRBV19 and TRBJ2-1; perhaps TRBD1 as D (6 bases). Trimming stripped 6 bases from V and 8 bases from J, with 14 bases between. There are 13 residues in the CDR3. CDR1 is LNHDA and CDR2 is SQIVND in the germline V gene (reference sequence). CDR3 in DNA: TGTGCCAGTAGACCGGTGGGGGCTGATGAGCAGTTCTTC. Translation: CASRPVGADEQFF.